Below are 2 T cell receptor beta chains sequenced from a single sample in a study of control samples from healthy donors and cancer patients. Sequencing used immunoSEQ multiplex PCR; TCRdb keeps in-frame clones, though not all of them. The table records 100,000 to 150,000 clones, roughly 87% of them present only once. The sample was blood. These receptor sequences come from a young man in good health.

The rearrangement links TRBV7-9 to TRBJ1-6; possible D gene TRBD1, 5 bases. V was clipped by 6 bases and J by 0 bases, with 6 bases between them. Germline V gene sequence: CDR1 SEHNR, CDR2 FQNEAQ (reference sequence). CDR3 length: 14 residues. The CDR3 bases are TGTGCCAGCAGGGGGGACTCCTATAATTCACCCCTCCACTTT. Protein: CASRGDSYNSPLHF.

The V gene is TRBV6-2 or TRBV6-3, the J gene TRBJ1-2; a weak D match, TRBD1 (5 bases). This CDR3 comprises 15 residues. Germline CDR1 and CDR2: MNHEY and SVGEGT. V lost 2 bases, J lost 4 bases, and 14 bases lay in between. The DNA for the CDR3 is TGTGCCAGCAGTTACGGGGCAGAGTCCCGCTATGGCTACACCTTC. Its protein is CASSYGAESRYGYTF.